This TCR beta chain originates from a study of T cell responses to AZD1222 COVID-19 vaccine. The CDR3 is 18 amino acids. Germline V gene data show CDR1 as LGHDT and CDR2 as YNNKEL (reference sequence). V was trimmed by 4 bases and J by 0 bases, leaving 16 bases between them. Assay used: immunoSEQ multiplex PCR; TCRdb lists only in-frame clones, some missing. The sample has some 150,000 clones, more than 70% seen once; the top ten hold roughly 2.1%. In the case of this clone: Its antigen is not identified.

General study points: With two AZD1222 doses given, Spike-specific TCR breadth and depth both rose. At study baseline, merely more than 5 AZD1222 recipients were seropositive. Sampling captured repertoires only after the peak T cell response. The study found vaccine-associated CD4 TCRs spanning spike, dominant at 160-218 and 743-854.

The rearrangement links TRBV3-1 (or the pseudogene TRBV3-2) to TRBJ2-6, with a weak D call TRBD2 (5 bases). The sample here was peripheral blood, taken on day 0 of AZD1222 vaccination. The sequence came from an adult in good health. Here the CDR3 DNA reads TGTGCCAGCAGCCCGAGGGCGTCGGCCAGCTCTGGGGCCAACGTCCTGACTTTC. Translating it yields CASSPRASASSGANVLTF.